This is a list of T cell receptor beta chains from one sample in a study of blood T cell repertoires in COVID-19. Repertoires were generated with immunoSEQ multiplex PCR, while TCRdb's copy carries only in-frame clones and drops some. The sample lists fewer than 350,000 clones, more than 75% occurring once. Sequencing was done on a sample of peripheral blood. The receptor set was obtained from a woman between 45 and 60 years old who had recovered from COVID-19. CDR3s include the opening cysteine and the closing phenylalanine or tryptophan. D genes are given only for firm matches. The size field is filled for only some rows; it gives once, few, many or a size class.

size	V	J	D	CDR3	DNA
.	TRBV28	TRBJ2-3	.	CASSFLRGSGDTQYF	TGTGCCAGCAGTTTCTTGCGGGGCTCGGGAGATACGCAGTATTTT
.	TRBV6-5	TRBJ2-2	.	CASSYGRVTYTGELFF	TGTGCCAGCAGTTACGGCAGGGTAACGTACACCGGGGAGCTGTTTTTT
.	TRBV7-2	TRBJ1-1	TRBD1	CASSLQGASYTEAFF	TGTGCCAGCAGCTTACAGGGGGCGTCTTACACTGAAGCTTTCTTT
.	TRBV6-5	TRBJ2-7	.	CASSFGGGGYEQYF	TGTGCCAGCAGTTTCGGAGGGGGCGGCTACGAGCAGTACTTC
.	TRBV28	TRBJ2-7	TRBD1	CASGPGQGSSEQYF	TGTGCCAGCGGACCGGGACAGGGGTCCAGTGAGCAGTACTTC
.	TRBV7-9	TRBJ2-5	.	CASSFTIQETQYF	TGTGCCAGCAGCTTCACAATCCAAGAGACCCAGTACTTC
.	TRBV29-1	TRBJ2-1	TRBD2	CSVLAGGTNEQFF	TGCAGCGTTCTGGCGGGGGGGACGAATGAGCAGTTCTTC
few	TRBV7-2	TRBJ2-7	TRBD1	CASGPRTGMHEQYF	TGTGCCAGCGGCCCGCGGACAGGGATGCACGAGCAGTACTTC
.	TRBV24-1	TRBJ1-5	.	CATSDSGYSNQPQHF	TGTGCCACCAGTGACTCAGGTTATAGCAATCAGCCCCAGCATTTT
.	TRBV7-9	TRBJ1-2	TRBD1	CASSPGQGYGYTF	TGTGCCAGCAGCCCAGGACAGGGCTATGGCTACACCTTC
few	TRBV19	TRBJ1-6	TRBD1	CATRTGNSPLHF	TGTGCCACCCGGACAGGGAATTCACCCCTCCACTTT
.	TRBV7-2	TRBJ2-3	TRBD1	CASRTGGADTQYF	TGTGCCAGCAGAACAGGGGGAGCAGATACGCAGTATTTT
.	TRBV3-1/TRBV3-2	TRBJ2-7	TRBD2	CASSQGGGRYEQYF	TGTGCCAGCAGCCAAGGCGGGGGGCGTTACGAGCAGTACTTC
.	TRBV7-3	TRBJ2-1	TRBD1	CASSLFAGGRSNEQFF	TGTGCCAGCAGCTTATTTGCAGGGGGCAGGAGCAATGAGCAGTTCTTC
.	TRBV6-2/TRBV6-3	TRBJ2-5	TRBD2	CASSSPGTSGEETQYF	TGTGCCAGCAGTTCGCCAGGGACTAGCGGGGAAGAGACCCAGTACTTC
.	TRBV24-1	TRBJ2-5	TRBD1	CATSDLGGQLETQYF	TGTGCCACCAGTGATTTAGGGGGACAGCTAGAGACCCAGTACTTC
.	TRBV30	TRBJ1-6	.	CAWSGHRLYNSPLHF	TGTGCCTGGAGTGGTCACAGGTTATATAATTCACCCCTCCACTTT
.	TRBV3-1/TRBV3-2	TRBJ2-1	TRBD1	CASSTGTGTTTIYNEQFF	TGTGCCAGCAGCACAGGGACAGGGACGACCACCATCTACAATGAGCAGTTCTTC
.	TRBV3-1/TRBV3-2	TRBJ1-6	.	CASSEGWGSPLHF	TGTGCCAGCAGCGAAGGGTGGGGCTCACCCCTCCACTTT
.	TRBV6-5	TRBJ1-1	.	CASSYRNTEAFF	TGTGCCAGCAGTTACCGGAACACTGAAGCTTTCTTT
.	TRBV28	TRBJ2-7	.	CASRTAPGEQYF	TGTGCCAGCAGAACCGCCCCGGGGGAGCAGTACTTC
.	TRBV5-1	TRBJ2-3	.	CASSLGGHYTDTQYF	TGCGCCAGCAGCTTGGGGGGACACTACACAGATACGCAGTATTTT
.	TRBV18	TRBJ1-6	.	CASSPVTGEGSPLHF	TGTGCCAGCTCACCAGTAACGGGGGAAGGGTCACCCCTCCACTTT
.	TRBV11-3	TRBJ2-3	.	CASSFDSLADTQYF	TGTGCCAGCAGCTTCGACTCCCTGGCAGATACGCAGTATTTT
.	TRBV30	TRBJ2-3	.	CAWSVLEDTQYF	TGTGCCTGGAGTGTACTCGAGGATACGCAGTATTTT
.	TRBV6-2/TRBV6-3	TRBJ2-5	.	CASSYSLAGTQYF	TGTGCCAGCAGTTACTCTCTGGCGGGGACCCAGTACTTC
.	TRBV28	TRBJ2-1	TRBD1	CASLWTGTNEQFF	TGTGCCAGCCTCTGGACAGGGACTAATGAGCAGTTCTTC
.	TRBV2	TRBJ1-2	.	CASIEGGDYTF	TGTGCCAGCATTGAAGGGGGGGACTACACCTTC
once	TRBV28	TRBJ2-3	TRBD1	CASTETGTGYTDTQYF	TGTGCCAGCACCGAAACCGGGACAGGGTACACAGATACGCAGTATTTT
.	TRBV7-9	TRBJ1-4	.	CASSLSFGGATNEKLFF	TGTGCCAGCAGCTTAAGTTTTGGCGGTGCAACTAATGAAAAACTGTTTTTT
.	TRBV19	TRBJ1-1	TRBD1	CASSFTGDNTEAFF	TGTGCCAGTAGTTTTACAGGGGATAACACTGAAGCTTTCTTT
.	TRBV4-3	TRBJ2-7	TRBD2	CASSQDAGGYEQYF	TGCGCCAGCAGCCAAGATGCGGGGGGCTACGAGCAGTACTTC
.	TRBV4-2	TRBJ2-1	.	CASSQDPMSGAYNEQFF	TGTGCCAGCAGCCAAGATCCTATGTCCGGGGCCTACAATGAGCAGTTCTTC
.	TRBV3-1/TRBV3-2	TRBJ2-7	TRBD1	CASRNHRGHEQYF	TGTGCCAGCAGAAACCACAGGGGGCACGAGCAGTACTTC
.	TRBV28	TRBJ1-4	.	CASSFPGSTNEKLFF	TGTGCCAGCAGTTTTCCGGGAAGTACTAATGAAAAACTGTTTTTT
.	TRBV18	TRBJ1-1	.	CASSAGQRLEAFF	TGTGCCAGCTCAGCAGGACAGAGACTTGAAGCTTTCTTT
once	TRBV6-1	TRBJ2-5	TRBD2	CASHRTSGSETQYF	TGTGCCAGCCATAGGACTAGCGGGAGCGAGACCCAGTACTTC
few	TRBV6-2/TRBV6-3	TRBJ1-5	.	CASSKQGLSNQPQHF	TGTGCCAGCAGTAAACAGGGTTTAAGCAATCAGCCCCAGCATTTT
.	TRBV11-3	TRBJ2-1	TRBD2	CASSPSWGLAGGNEQFF	TGTGCCAGCAGCCCAAGCTGGGGGCTAGCGGGAGGCAATGAGCAGTTCTTC
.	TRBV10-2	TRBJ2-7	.	CASSEPRDRRAAYEQYF	TGCGCCAGCAGTGAACCGCGGGACAGACGAGCAGCCTACGAGCAGTACTTC
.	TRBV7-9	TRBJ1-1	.	CASSFRDTPNTEAFF	TGTGCCAGCAGCTTCCGGGACACCCCGAACACTGAAGCTTTCTTT
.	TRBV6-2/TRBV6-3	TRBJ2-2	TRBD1	CASSPQRQGTGELFF	TGTGCCAGCAGTCCGCAAAGACAGGGCACCGGGGAGCTGTTTTTT
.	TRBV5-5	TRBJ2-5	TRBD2	CASSPRDHGGETQYF	TGTGCCAGCAGCCCCAGGGACCACGGGGGGGAGACCCAGTACTTC
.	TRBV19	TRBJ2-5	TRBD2	CASSRAGTSGGYQETQYF	TGTGCCAGTAGTAGAGCTGGGACTAGCGGGGGGTACCAAGAGACCCAGTACTTC
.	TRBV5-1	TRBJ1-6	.	CASSSAGVDNSPLHF	TGCGCCAGCAGCTCCGCGGGGGTCGATAATTCACCCCTCCACTTT
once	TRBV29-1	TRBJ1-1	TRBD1	CSVSAPHRQGPLLKAFF	TGCAGCGTTTCAGCCCCCCACCGACAGGGGCCGCTACTTAAAGCTTTCTTT
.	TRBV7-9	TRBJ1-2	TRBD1	CASSLDRGRLVYTF	TGTGCCAGCAGCTTAGACAGGGGGCGGCTTGTCTACACCTTC
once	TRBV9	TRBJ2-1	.	CASSPGTSSSYNEQFF	TGTGCCAGCAGCCCAGGGACTTCAAGCTCCTACAATGAGCAGTTCTTC
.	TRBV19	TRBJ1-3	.	CASSPQAGNGNTIYF	TGTGCCAGTAGTCCCCAGGCGGGGAATGGAAACACCATATATTTT
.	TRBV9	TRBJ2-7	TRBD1	CASSVAGTGYSEQYF	TGTGCCAGCAGCGTAGCTGGGACAGGGTATTCCGAGCAGTACTTC
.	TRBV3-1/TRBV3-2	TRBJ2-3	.	CASSQSYTQYF	TGTGCCAGCAGCCAATCTTATACGCAGTATTTT
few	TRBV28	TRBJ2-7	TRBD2	CASSPISGRATPEQYF	TGTGCCAGCAGTCCGATTAGCGGGAGGGCCACCCCCGAGCAGTACTTC
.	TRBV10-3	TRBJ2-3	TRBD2	CAISLADTDTQYF	TGTGCCATCAGTCTAGCGGACACAGATACGCAGTATTTT
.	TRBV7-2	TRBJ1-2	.	CASSLVRGDGYTF	TGTGCCAGCAGCTTAGTCAGGGGCGATGGCTACACCTTC
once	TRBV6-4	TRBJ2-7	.	CASNRTALEHEQYF	TGTGCCAGCAATAGGACAGCCCTAGAGCACGAGCAGTACTTC